The present entry profiles one T cell receptor (beta chain) with its context. This specimen comes from a study of blood T cell repertoires in COVID-19. The data were produced by immunoSEQ multiplex PCR, yet TCRdb's version contains in-frame clones alone and is incomplete. This table has fewer than 300,000 clones, around four fifths appearing once. The germline V and J ends were trimmed by 4 bases and 8 bases, with 17 bases remaining between them. Germline lookup yields CDR1 SNHLY and CDR2 FYNNEI. This CDR3 has 15 amino acids. Sequences were obtained from peripheral blood. This receptor was taken from an older woman with active or convalescent COVID-19. The chain links TRBV2 to TRBJ1-4, with D possibly TRBD1 on 6 matching bases. The CDR3 loop is CASSGFPRGGEKLFF. The CDR3 DNA sequence: TGTGCCAGCAGTGGATTCCCCAGGGGAGGGGAAAAACTGTTTTTT.